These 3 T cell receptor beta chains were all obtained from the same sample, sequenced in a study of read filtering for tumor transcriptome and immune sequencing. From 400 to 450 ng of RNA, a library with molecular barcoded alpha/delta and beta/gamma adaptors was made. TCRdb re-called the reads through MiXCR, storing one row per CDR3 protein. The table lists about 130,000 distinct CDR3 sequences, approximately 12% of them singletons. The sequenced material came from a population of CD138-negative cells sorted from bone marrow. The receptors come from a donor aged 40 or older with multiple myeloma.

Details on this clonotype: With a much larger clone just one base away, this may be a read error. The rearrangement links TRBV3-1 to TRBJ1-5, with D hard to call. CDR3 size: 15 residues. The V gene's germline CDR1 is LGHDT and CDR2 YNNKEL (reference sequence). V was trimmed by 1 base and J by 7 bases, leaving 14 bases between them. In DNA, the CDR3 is TGTGCCAGCAGCCAAGGTGGGCTCACGACACAGCCCCAGCATTTT. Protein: CASSQGGLTTQPQHF.

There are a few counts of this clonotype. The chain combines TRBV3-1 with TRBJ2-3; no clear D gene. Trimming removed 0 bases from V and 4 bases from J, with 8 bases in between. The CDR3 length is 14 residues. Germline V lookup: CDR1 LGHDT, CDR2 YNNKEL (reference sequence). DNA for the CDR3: TGTGCCAGCAGCCAAGATGTGGCCCCAGATACGCAGTATTTT. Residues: CASSQDVAPDTQYF.

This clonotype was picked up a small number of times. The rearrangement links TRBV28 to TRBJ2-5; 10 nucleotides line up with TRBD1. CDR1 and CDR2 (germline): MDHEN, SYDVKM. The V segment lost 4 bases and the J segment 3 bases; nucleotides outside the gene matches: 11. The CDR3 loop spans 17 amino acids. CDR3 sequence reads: CASSSTGTGAAKETQYF. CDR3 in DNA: TGTGCCAGCAGTTCCACCGGGACAGGGGCCGCTAAAGAGACCCAGTACTTC.